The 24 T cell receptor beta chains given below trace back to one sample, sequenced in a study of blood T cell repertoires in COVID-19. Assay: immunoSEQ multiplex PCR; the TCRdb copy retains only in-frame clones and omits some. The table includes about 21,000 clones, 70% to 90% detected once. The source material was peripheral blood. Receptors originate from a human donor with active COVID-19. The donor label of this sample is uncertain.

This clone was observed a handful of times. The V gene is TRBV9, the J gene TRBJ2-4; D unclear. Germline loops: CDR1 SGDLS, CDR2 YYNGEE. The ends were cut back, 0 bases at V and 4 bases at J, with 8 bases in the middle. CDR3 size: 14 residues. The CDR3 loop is CASSVGDGKNIQYF. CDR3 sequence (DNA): TGTGCCAGCAGCGTAGGCGACGGGAAAAACATTCAGTACTTC.

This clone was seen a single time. CDR3 sequence: CASSSVATGPQETQYF. CDR3 sequence (DNA): TGTGCCAGCAGCTCCGTCGCCACAGGCCCACAAGAGACCCAGTACTTC. The J gene is TRBJ2-5, the V gene TRBV7-8; possible D gene TRBD1, 5 bases. Germline assignment: CDR1 SGHVS and CDR2 FQNEAQ. The CDR3 has 16 residues. Between the trimmed V and J ends, which lost 4 bases and 2 bases, there was a span of 17 bases.

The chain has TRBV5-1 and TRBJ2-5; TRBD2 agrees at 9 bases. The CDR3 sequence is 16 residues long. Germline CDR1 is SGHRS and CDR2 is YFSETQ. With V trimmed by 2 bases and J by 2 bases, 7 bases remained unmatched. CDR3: CASSFGTSLQQETQYF. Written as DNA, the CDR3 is TGCGCCAGCAGCTTCGGGACTAGCTTACAACAAGAGACCCAGTACTTC.

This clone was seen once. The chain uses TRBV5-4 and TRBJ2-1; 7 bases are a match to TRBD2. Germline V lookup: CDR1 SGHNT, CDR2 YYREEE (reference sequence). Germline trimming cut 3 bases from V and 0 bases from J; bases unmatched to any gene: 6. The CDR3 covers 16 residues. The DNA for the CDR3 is TGTGCCAGCAGCTCGAACCGGGACTACTCCTACAATGAGCAGTTCTTC. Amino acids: CASSSNRDYSYNEQFF.

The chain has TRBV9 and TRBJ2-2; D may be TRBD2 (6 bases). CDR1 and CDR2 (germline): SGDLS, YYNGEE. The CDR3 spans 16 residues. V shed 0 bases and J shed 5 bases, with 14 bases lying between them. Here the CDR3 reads CASSVVASARTGELFF. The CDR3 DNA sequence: TGTGCCAGCAGCGTAGTCGCTAGCGCCCGAACCGGGGAGCTGTTTTTT.

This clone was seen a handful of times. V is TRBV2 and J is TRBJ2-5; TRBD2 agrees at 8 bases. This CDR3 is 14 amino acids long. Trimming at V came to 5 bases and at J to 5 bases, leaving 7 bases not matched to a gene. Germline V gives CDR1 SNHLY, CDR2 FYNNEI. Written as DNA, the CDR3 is TGTGCCAGCAGTCTCCGGGGGGGATACGAGACCCAGTACTTC. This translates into CASSLRGGYETQYF.

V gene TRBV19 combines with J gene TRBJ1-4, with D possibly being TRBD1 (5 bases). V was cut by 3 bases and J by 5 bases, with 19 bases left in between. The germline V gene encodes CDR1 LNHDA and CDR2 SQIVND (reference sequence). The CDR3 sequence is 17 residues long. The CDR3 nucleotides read TGTGCCAGTAGTATCTGGACTGCGGGGCCTGAAAATGAAAAACTGTTTTTT. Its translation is CASSIWTAGPENEKLFF.

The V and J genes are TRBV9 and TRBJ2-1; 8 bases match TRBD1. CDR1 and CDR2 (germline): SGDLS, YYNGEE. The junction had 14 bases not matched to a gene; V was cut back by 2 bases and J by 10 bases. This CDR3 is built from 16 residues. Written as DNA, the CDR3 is TGTGCCAGCAGCGTTATCGGCACAGGGGGTTCTGGGGAGCAGTTCTTC. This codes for CASSVIGTGGSGEQFF.

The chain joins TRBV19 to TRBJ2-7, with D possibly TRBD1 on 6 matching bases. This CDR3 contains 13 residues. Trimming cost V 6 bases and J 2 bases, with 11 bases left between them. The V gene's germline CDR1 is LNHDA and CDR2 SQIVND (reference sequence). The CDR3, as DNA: TGTGCCAGTAGGAAAACAGGGACCTACGAGCAGTACTTC. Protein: CASRKTGTYEQYF.

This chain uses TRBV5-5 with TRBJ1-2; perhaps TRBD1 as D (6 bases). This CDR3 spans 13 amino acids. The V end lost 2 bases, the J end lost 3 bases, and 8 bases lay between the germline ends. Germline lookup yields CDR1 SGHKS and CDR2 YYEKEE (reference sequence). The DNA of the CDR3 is TGTGCCAGCAGCTTCTCAGGGGACTATGGCTACACCTTC. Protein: CASSFSGDYGYTF.

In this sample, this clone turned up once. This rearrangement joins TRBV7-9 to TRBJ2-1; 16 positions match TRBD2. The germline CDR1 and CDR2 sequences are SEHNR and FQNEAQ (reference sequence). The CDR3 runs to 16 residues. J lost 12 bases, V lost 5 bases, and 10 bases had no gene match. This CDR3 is CASSVKGLAGGYVQFF. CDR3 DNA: TGTGCCAGCAGCGTGAAGGGACTAGCGGGGGGGTACGTGCAGTTCTTC.

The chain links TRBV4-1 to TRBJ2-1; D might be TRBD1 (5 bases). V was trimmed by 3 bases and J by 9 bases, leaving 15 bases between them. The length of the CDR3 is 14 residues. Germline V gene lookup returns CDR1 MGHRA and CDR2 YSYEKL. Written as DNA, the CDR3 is TGCGCCAGCAGCCATCCTCAGGGCTCGACTGAGCAGTTCTTC. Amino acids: CASSHPQGSTEQFF.

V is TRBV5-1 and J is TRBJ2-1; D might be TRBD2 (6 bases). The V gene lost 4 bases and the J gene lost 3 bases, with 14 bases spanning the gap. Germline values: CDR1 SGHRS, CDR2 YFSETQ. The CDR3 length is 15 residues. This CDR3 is CASSPGEGFYNEQFF. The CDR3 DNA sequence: TGCGCCAGCAGCCCGGGAGAGGGATTCTACAATGAGCAGTTCTTC.

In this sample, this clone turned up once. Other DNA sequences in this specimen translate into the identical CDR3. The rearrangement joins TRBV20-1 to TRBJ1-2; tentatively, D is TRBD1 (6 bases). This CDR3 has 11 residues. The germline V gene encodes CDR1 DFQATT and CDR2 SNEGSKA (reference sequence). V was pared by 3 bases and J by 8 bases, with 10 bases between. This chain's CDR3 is CSARQGYGYTF. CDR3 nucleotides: TGCAGTGCTAGGCAGGGGTACGGCTACACCTTC.

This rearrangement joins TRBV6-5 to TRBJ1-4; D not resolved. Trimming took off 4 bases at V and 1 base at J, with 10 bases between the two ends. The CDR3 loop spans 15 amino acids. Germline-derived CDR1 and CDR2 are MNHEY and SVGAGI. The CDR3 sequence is CASSSGRGTNEKLFF. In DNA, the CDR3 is TGTGCCAGCAGTTCCGGCCGGGGAACTAATGAAAAACTGTTTTTT.

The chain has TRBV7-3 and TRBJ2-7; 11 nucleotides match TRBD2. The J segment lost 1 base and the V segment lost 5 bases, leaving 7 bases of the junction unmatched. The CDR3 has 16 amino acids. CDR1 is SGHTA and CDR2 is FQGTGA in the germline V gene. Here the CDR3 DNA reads TGTGCCAGCAGCCGTCCCGGGACTAGCGGTTCCTACGAGCAGTACTTC. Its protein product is CASSRPGTSGSYEQYF.

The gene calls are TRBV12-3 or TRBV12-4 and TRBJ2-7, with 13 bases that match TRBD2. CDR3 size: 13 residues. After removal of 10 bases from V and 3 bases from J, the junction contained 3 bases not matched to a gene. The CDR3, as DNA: TGTGCCACTCGACTAGCGGGAGGCTACGAGCAGTACTTC. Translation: CATRLAGGYEQYF.

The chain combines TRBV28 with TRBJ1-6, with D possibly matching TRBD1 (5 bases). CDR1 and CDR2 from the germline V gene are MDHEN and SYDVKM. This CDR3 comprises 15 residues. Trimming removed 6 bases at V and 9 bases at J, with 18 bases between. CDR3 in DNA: TGTGCCAGCAGGGTAGGGCCGGGGGACGGTTCACCCCTCCACTTT. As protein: CASRVGPGDGSPLHF.

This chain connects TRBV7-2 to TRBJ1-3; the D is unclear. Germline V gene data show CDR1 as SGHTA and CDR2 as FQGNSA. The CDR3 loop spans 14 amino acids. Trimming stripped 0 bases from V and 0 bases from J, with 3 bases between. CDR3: CASSLASSGNTIYF. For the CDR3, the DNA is TGTGCCAGCAGCTTAGCCAGCTCTGGAAACACCATATATTTT.

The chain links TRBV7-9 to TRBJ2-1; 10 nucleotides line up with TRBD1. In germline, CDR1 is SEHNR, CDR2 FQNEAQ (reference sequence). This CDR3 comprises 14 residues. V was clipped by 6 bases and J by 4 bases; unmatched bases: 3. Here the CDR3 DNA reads TGTGCCAGCAGGCGACAGGGGGCGTACAATGAGCAGTTCTTC. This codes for CASRRQGAYNEQFF.

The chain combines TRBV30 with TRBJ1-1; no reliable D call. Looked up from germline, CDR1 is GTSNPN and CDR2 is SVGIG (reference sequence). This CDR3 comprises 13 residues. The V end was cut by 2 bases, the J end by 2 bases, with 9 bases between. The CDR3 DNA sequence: TGTGCCTGGAGTTACAGCCTTAACACTGAAGCTTTCTTT. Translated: CAWSYSLNTEAFF.

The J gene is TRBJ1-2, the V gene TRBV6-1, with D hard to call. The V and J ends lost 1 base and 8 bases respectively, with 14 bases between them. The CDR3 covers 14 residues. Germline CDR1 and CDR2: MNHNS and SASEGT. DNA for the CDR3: TGTGCCAGCAGTGAAGGGTTCGGCGGGGTGGGCTACACCTTC. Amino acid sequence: CASSEGFGGVGYTF.

CDR3 DNA sequence: TGTGCCAGCAGCTTGCAAACAGGGGTTTCTGGAAACACCATATATTTT. Translating gives CASSLQTGVSGNTIYF. The V and J genes are TRBV5-4 and TRBJ1-3; the match to TRBD1 covers 7 bases. The junction had 5 bases not matched to a gene; V was cut back by 1 base and J by 1 base. This CDR3 is 16 amino acids long. Germline CDR1 reads SGHNT; CDR2 reads YYREEE (reference sequence).

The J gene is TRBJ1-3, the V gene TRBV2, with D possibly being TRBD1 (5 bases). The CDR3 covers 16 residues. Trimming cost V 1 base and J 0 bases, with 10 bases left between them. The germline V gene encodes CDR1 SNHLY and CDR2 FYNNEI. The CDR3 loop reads CASSEGGRISGNTIYF. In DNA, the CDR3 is TGTGCCAGCAGTGAAGGGGGCAGGATCTCTGGAAACACCATATATTTT.